This paragraph reports one T cell receptor (beta chain). Its antigen is not yet known. Base qualities are not at hand, and no much larger clone is one base apart. Peripheral blood CD8+ and CD4+ T cells from healthy donors, Susac syndrome patients and multiple sclerosis patients were profiled by high-throughput TCR beta sequencing. The multiple sclerosis controls were treatment-naive patients whose relapsing-remitting disease, either stable or active, fulfilled the revised McDonald criteria. Bulk CD8+ and CD4+ T cells were purified by magnetic negative isolation, whereas CD8+ TEMRA cells were enriched by FACS. Blood was collected in EDTA tubes and processed within 24 hours, with PBMCs isolated through density gradient centrifugation. PBMCs intended for TCR sequencing were frozen in liquid nitrogen and were later thawed in a 37 degrees C water bath. The sorted or isolated CD4+, CD8+ and CD8+ TEMRA cells reached a purity of at least 90%.

The entry originates in a study of CD8 T cells in Susac syndrome (dated by TCRdb to the late 2010s). Context from the whole study: Repertoire sequencing was used to test whether CD8+ T cell activation and differentiation in Susac syndrome was antigen driven.

Overall study results and their limits: The number of individuals in the TCR sequencing and HLA analysis was recognized as being relatively small.

RNA was extracted using the RNeasy kit, and about 0.45 to 1 ug of the RNA was reverse transcribed with random hexamers. The immunoSEQ multiplex PCR assay, which covers 54 Vbeta and 13 Jbeta segments, was used to amplify TCR beta CDR3 regions. To correct PCR amplification bias, a synthetic template baseline was used for both primer optimization and computational correction. The paper's processing steps were these. Only productive sequences were kept, with reads annotated to V, D and J genes according to IMGT and analyzed in immunoSEQ Analyzer. To calculate clonality, Shannon entropy was normalized by log2 of the number of productive unique sequences and then subtracted from one. Public and private clones were assessed among the 100 most prevalent clones of each patient and control. A clone was defined as Susac-specific if it was absent from the healthy and MS cohorts, from roughly 990 published viral clones and from other ImmuneACCESS disease sequences. Using fastp trimming at Q25 and MiXCR clonotype assembly, TCRdb reanalyzed the public sequencing data and kept in-frame beta chains. Identical CDR3 proteins give one entry, which carries the most common genes and DNA. The V and J calls were not made by the authors but by TCRdb's processing. The sample table shows fewer than 350,000 distinct CDR3 sequences, and under 95% are seen once. The top ten clones comprise more than 0.06% of the sample.

V drops 0 bases and J drops 4 bases, leaving 12 bases in between. Based on the germline V gene (reference sequence), the CDR1 and CDR2 sequences are SGHNT and YYREEE. The CDR3 runs 15 amino acids, cysteine and phenylalanine included. The CDR3 DNA has 45 bases and is translated from base 1. The chain employs TRBV5-4 and TRBJ2-3; the D gene cannot be named for sure. The sequenced sample consisted of CD4+ T cells from PBMCs. The receptor comes from a human donor with multiple sclerosis. The CDR3 protein: CASSLETSRPDTQYF. In nucleotide form, the sequence is TGTGCCAGCAGCTTGGAGACCAGTCGCCCAGATACGCAGTATTTT.